The text below deals with one TCR beta chain. The antigen remains undetermined. PCR employed 60 Vbeta and 13 Jbeta primers. Libraries were prepared by immunoSEQ multiplex PCR; TCRdb keeps only in-frame clonotypes and omits some of them. The sample has 150,000 to 200,000 clones; 70% are singletons. The sample is drawn from a study of cytomegalovirus exposure and HLA in healthy donors. The study, taken as a whole, reports: Several of the most significant clusters were apparently associated with common viral pathogens in a later analysis. TCR beta chains associated with HLA were, in a later analysis, more clonally expanded than equally common others.

Samples came from healthy bone marrow donors. Trimming took off 3 bases at V and 4 bases at J, with 15 bases between the two ends. CDR3 length: 15 residues. Germline CDR1 reads MRHNA; CDR2 reads SNTAGT. The sequenced sample consisted of PBMCs. The clonotype was recovered from a man aged 18 to 29 in good health and CMV-seropositive. V is TRBV6-4 and J is TRBJ1-1; a weak D match, TRBD1 (5 bases). DNA for the CDR3: TGTGCCAGCAGTGATTCCCGGCGGGGGGGCACTGAAGCTTTCTTT. Translation: CASSDSRRGGTEAFF.